This T cell receptor beta chain was retrieved from a study of T cell responses to AZD1222 COVID-19 vaccine. Data came from immunoSEQ multiplex PCR; TCRdb stores just in-frame clones and leaves some out. The sample lists approximately 150,000 clones, approximately 95% occurring once. This sequence originates from an adult in good health. The sample consisted of peripheral blood, taken on day 0 of MenACWY control vaccination.

DNA for the CDR3: TGTGCCACCTGGTACACCGGGGAGCTGTTTTTT. The encoded protein is CATWYTGELFF. The chain has TRBV6-5 and TRBJ2-2; D uncertain. The V and J ends lost 10 bases and 3 bases respectively, with 6 bases between them. Germline V lookup: CDR1 MNHEY, CDR2 SVGAGI. The CDR3 is 11 residues long.